Shown below are 11 T cell receptor beta chains from a single sample sequenced in a study of beta chain features in type 1 diabetes. The entirety of the isolated RNA underwent reverse transcription, so expressed TCRB transcripts were sequenced. Some clones are missing from TCRdb's copy, which holds only in-frame ones; the method was immunoSEQ multiplex PCR. The sample has fewer than 250,000 clones; 68% are singletons. Sequencing was done on a sample of naive CD4+ T cells from blood. These receptors originate from a man aged 25-45 years in good health.

The chain is built from TRBV30 and TRBJ2-2, with TRBD2 matching over 10 bases. This CDR3 spans 16 amino acids. J lost 6 bases, V lost 1 base, and 8 bases had no gene match. The germline gives CDR1 GTSNPN, CDR2 SVGIG (reference sequence). The CDR3: CAWSGGLAFRSGELFF. The DNA for the CDR3 is TGTGCCTGGAGTGGGGGACTAGCGTTCCGTTCCGGGGAGCTGTTTTTT.

The V gene is TRBV29-1, the J gene TRBJ1-1; D call uncertain. CDR1 SQVTM and CDR2 ANQGSEA come from the germline V gene. The CDR3 extends over 13 amino acids. The V gene lost 4 bases and the J gene lost 1 base, with 10 bases spanning the gap. The CDR3 bases are TGCAGCGTTGGTAGACTCTCGAACACTGAAGCTTTCTTT. This translates into CSVGRLSNTEAFF.

The chain links TRBV29-1 to TRBJ2-3, with 8 nucleotides matching TRBD2. CDR1 and CDR2 (germline): SQVTM, ANQGSEA. This CDR3 has 15 amino acids. Trimming removed 7 bases from V and 4 bases from J; junction bases left unmatched: 13. CDR3 region: CSAPQASGSADTQYF. In nucleotides, the CDR3 is TGCAGCGCCCCGCAGGCCAGCGGGAGCGCAGATACGCAGTATTTT.

Only a few counts were recorded for this clone. V and J are TRBV30 and TRBJ1-3, with D perhaps matching TRBD1 (5 bases). This CDR3 comprises 15 residues. V was cut by 0 bases and J by 2 bases, with 11 bases left in between. CDR1 GTSNPN and CDR2 SVGIG come from the germline V gene (reference sequence). The CDR3 region is CAWSVRRGTGNTIYF. In DNA form, the CDR3 reads TGTGCCTGGAGTGTACGGCGGGGGACTGGAAACACCATATATTTT.

This chain uses TRBV20-1 with TRBJ2-1, with 7 bases matching TRBD1. This CDR3 region has 11 residues. Germline V gives CDR1 DFQATT, CDR2 SNEGSKA (reference sequence). Unmatched junction bases numbered 4, after V lost 8 bases and J lost 6 bases. The CDR3 sequence is CSPRGSNEQFF. DNA of the CDR3: TGCAGTCCCAGGGGGTCCAATGAGCAGTTCTTC.

The V and J genes are TRBV25-1 and TRBJ2-5; no definite D call. Deletions cut 5 bases from V and 6 bases from J, with 13 bases between. The germline V gene has CDR1 MGHDK and CDR2 SYGVNS. This CDR3 has 13 residues. This CDR3 is CASSSPGRQTQYF. Written as DNA, the CDR3 is TGTGCCAGCAGTTCCCCGGGCCGACAGACCCAGTACTTC.

This chain uses TRBV9 with TRBJ2-5; 7 nucleotides match TRBD2. V dropped 3 bases and J dropped 5; count of bases not matched to a gene: 10. CDR3 length: 15 residues. CDR1 and CDR2 from the germline V gene are SGDLS and YYNGEE. CDR3 in DNA: TGTGCCAGCAGCGCCGAGGGAGGGCGAGGGGAGACCCAGTACTTC. It yields the protein CASSAEGGRGETQYF.

The chain carries TRBV12-5 and TRBJ2-1, with TRBD2 identical over 9 bases. This CDR3 is 15 amino acids long. The germline V gene encodes CDR1 LGHNT and CDR2 FRNRAP. V was clipped by 5 bases and J by 2 bases; unmatched bases: 4. The CDR3: CASGTTSGPYNEQFF. Here the CDR3 DNA reads TGTGCTAGTGGTACGACTAGCGGACCCTACAATGAGCAGTTCTTC.

About this clone: Other DNA sequences in this specimen translate into the identical CDR3. This sequence joins TRBV4-3 and TRBJ2-5; no firm D call. This CDR3 has 13 residues. V was cut by 0 bases and J by 5 bases, with 7 bases left in between. Germline V gives CDR1 LGHNA, CDR2 YSLEER. CDR3 amino acids: CASSQEPGETQYF. The DNA of the CDR3 is TGCGCCAGCAGCCAAGAACCTGGGGAGACCCAGTACTTC.

V gene TRBV19 combines with J gene TRBJ2-6; 7 bases match TRBD1. The germline V gene encodes CDR1 LNHDA and CDR2 SQIVND (reference sequence). The CDR3 sequence is 17 residues long. The V segment lost 5 bases and the J segment 0 bases; nucleotides outside the gene matches: 7. This chain's CDR3 is CASSRTGTHSGANVLTF. The CDR3 coding sequence is TGTGCCAGTAGTCGGACAGGCACCCACTCTGGGGCCAACGTCCTGACTTTC. Full variable domain (remainder filled in from reference TRBV19 and TRBJ2-6): DGGITQSPKYLFRKEGQNVTLSCEQNLNHDAMYWYRQDPGQGLRLIYYSQIVNDFQKGDIAEGYSVSREKKESFPLTVTSAQKNPTAFYLCASSRTGTHSGANVLTFGAGSRLTVL.

The chain couples TRBV28 to TRBJ2-5; D gene uncertain. From germline, CDR1 is MDHEN and CDR2 SYDVKM. Trimming removed 2 bases at V and 2 bases at J, with 3 bases between. The CDR3 sequence is 12 residues long. The CDR3 nucleotides read TGTGCCAGCAGTTTAATGCAAGAGACCCAGTACTTC. This encodes CASSLMQETQYF.